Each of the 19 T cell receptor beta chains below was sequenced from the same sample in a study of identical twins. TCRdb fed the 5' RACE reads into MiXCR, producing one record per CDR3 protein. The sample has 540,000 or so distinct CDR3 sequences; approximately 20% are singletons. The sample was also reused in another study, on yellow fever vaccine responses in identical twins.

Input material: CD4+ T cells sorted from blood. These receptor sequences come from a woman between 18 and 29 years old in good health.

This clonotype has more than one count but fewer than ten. DNA for the CDR3: TGTGCCAGCAGCGTTGACTTATTCACCGGGGAGCTGTTTTTT. It is translated as CASSVDLFTGELFF. This chain connects TRBV11-3 to TRBJ2-2; D gene uncertain. Trimming cost V 5 bases and J 4 bases, with 11 bases left between them. The CDR3 runs to 14 residues. Per the germline V gene, CDR1 is SGHNT and CDR2 is YENEEA.

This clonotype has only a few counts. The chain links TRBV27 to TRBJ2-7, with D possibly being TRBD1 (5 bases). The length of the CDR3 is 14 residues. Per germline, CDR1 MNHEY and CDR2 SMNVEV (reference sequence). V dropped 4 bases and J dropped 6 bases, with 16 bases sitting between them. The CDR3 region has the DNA TGTGCCAGCAGTTATCGCAGGGATGCTCGCGAGCAGTACTTC. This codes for CASSYRRDAREQYF.

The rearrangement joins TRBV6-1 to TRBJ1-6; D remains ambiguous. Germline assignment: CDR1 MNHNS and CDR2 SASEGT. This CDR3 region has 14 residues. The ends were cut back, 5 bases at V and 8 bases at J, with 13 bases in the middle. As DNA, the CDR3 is TGTGCCAGCAGTCTAGGACGGAGATATTCACCCCTCCACTTT. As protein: CASSLGRRYSPLHF.

The CDR3 is CASSSHRLGETQYF. CDR3 bases: TGTGCCAGCAGTTCCCACAGACTGGGAGAGACCCAGTACTTC. The chain carries TRBV28 and TRBJ2-5; D unresolved. CDR1 is MDHEN, CDR2 SYDVKM, per germline. The CDR3 covers 14 residues. V lost 4 bases and J 4 bases, leaving 13 bases between the germline ends.

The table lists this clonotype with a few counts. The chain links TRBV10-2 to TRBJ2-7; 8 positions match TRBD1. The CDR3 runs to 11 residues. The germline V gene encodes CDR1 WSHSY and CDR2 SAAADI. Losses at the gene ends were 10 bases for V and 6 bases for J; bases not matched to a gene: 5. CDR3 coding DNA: TGCGCCACAGGGACAGGCAGCGAGCAGTACGTC. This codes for CATGTGSEQYV.

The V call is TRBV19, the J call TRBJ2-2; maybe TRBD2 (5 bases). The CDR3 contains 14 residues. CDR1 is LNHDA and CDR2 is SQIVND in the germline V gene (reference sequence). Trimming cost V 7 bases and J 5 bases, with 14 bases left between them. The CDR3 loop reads CASTPLTGTGELFF. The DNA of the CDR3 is TGTGCCAGTACCCCCCTGACGGGGACCGGGGAGCTGTTTTTT.

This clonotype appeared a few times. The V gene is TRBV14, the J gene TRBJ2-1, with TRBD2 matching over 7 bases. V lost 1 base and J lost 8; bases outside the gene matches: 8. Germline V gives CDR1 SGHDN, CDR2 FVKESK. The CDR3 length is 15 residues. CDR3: CASSQVGLGTDEQFF. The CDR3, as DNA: TGTGCCAGCAGCCAAGTCGGACTAGGAACTGATGAGCAGTTCTTC.

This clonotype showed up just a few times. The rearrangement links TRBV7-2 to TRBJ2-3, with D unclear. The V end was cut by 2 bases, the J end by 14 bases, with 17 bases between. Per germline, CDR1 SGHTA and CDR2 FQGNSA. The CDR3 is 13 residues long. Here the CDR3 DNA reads TGTGCCAGCAGCTTATCTCTGTTCTCACACCCGTATTTT. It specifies CASSLSLFSHPYF.

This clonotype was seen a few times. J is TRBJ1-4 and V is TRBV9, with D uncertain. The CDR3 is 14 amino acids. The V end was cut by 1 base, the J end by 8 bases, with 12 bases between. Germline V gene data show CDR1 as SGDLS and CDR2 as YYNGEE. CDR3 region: CASSVTDDGEKLFF. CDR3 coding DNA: TGTGCCAGCAGCGTAACGGACGACGGGGAAAAACTGTTTTTT.

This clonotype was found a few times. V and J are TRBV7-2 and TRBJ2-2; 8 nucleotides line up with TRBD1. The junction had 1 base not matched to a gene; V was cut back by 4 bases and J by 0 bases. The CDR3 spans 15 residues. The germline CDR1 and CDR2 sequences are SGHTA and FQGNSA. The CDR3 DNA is TGTGCCAGCAGCTGGGGACAGGCGAACACCGGGGAGCTGTTTTTT. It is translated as CASSWGQANTGELFF.

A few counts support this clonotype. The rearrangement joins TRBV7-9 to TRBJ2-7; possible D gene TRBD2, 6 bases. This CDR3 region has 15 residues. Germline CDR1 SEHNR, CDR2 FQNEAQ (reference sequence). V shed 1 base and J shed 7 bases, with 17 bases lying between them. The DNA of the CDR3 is TGTGCCAGCAGCTTAGGGGGAGGACCGGCGGATGAGCAGTACTTC. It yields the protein CASSLGGGPADEQYF.

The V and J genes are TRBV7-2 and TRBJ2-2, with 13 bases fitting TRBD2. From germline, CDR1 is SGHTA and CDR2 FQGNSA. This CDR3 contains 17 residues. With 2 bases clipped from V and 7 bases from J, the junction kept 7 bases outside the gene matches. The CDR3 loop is CASSLRPGLAGIGELFF. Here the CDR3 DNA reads TGTGCCAGCAGCTTACGCCCGGGACTAGCGGGAATCGGGGAGCTGTTTTTT.

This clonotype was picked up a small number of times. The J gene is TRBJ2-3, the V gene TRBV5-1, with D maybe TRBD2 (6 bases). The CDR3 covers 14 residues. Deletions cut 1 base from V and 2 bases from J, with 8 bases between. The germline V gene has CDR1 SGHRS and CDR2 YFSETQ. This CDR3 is CASSLSGATDTQYF. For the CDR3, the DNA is TGCGCCAGCAGCTTGTCGGGAGCCACAGATACGCAGTATTTT.

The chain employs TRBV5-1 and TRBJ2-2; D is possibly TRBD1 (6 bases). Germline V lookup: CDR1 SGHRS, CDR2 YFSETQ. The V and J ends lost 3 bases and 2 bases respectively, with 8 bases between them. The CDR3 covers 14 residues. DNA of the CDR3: TGCGCCAGCAGCTGGACAGACAACACCGGGGAGCTGTTTTTT. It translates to CASSWTDNTGELFF.

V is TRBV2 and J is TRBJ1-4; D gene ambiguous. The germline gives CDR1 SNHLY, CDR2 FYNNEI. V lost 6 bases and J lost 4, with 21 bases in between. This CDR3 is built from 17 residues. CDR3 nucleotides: TGTGCCAGCAGCTTTAAACCTGGTCGACCACTTAATGAAAAACTGTTTTTT. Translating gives CASSFKPGRPLNEKLFF.

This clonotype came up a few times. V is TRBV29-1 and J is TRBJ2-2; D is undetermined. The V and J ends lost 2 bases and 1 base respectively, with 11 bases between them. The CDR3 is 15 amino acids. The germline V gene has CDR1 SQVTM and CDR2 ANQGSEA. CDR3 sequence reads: CSVERAGRNTGELFF. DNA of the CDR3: TGCAGCGTTGAACGCGCAGGTCGGAACACCGGGGAGCTGTTTTTT.

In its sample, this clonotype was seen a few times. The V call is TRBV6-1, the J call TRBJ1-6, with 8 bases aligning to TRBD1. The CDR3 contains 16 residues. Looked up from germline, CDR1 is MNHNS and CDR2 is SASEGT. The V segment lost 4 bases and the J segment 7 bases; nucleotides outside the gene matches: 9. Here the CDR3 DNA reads TGTGCCAGCAGTGTGGATTTTGGGACAGGCAATTCACCCCTCCACTTT. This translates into CASSVDFGTGNSPLHF.

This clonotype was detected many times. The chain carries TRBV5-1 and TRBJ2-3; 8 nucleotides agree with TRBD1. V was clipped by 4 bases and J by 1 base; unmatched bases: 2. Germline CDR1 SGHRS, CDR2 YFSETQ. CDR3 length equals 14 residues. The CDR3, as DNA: TGCGCCAGCAGCAAGGGACAGGGCACAGATACGCAGTATTTT. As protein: CASSKGQGTDTQYF.

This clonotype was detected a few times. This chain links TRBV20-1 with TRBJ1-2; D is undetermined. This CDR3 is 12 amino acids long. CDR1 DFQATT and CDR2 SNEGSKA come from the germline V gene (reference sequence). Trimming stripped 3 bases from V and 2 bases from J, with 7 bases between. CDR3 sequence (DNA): TGCAGTGCTAGTCGTCAGAACTATGGCTACACCTTC. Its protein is CSASRQNYGYTF.